These 18 T cell receptor beta chains share one sample of origin, sequenced in a study of blood T cells in healthy people across ages. Together with a sample-barcoded 5' primer, a J-beta primer mix was included in a second PCR lasting about 6 to 11 cycles. A single record per CDR3 protein comes from TCRdb applying MiXCR to the 5' RACE reads. The table includes roughly 1,800,000 distinct CDR3 sequences, around half detected once. The specimen was blood. These receptor sequences come from a woman aged 40-49 years in good health.

Note on this clonotype: One junction end disagrees with the germline gene, perhaps due to a read error. V gene TRBV5-1 combines with J gene TRBJ1-1; TRBD1 might be the D (5 bases). The CDR3 is 14 amino acids. Germline CDR1 SGHRS, CDR2 YFSETQ. The CDR3 nucleotides are TGTGCCAGCAGCTCGGGACCTTCCAACACTGAAGCTTTCTTT. This encodes CASSSGPSNTEAFF.

This clonotype was picked up a small number of times. The DNA for the CDR3 is TGCGCCAGCAGCGGCCGGGCCTCCATGGGGTTGCGGGAGGAGACCCAGTACTTC. Its translation is CASSGRASMGLREETQYF. The chain uses TRBV4-1 and TRBJ2-5, with 7 bases that match TRBD2. CDR1 and CDR2 from the germline V gene are MGHRA and YSYEKL. V lost 5 bases, J lost 5 bases, and 20 bases stayed unmatched. The CDR3 covers 18 residues.

The chain carries TRBV11-2 and TRBJ2-4; 9 nucleotides line up with TRBD2. This CDR3 has 18 residues. CDR1 is SGHAT, CDR2 FQNNGV, per germline. Trimming at V came to 4 bases and at J to 2 bases, leaving 12 bases not matched to a gene. The CDR3, as DNA: TGTGCCAGCAGCTCGACCCAGCGGGGGGAGGGCACCAAAAACATTCAGTACTTC. Its translation is CASSSTQRGEGTKNIQYF.

This clonotype was picked up a small number of times. The chain combines TRBV7-2 with TRBJ1-5; TRBD1 matches at 8 bases. The germline V gene has CDR1 SGHTA and CDR2 FQGNSA. This CDR3 has 15 amino acids. V lost 2 bases and J lost 5; bases outside the gene matches: 5. CDR3 region: CASSLRQGRDQPQHF. CDR3 DNA sequence: TGTGCCAGCAGCTTACGACAGGGGAGGGATCAGCCCCAGCATTTT. The full variable domain, with the rest looked up from reference TRBV7-2 and TRBJ1-5, is GAGVSQSPSNKVTEKGKDVELRCDPISGHTALYWYRQSLGQGLEFLIYFQGNSAPDKSGLPSDRFSAERTGGSVSTLTIQRTQQEDSAVYLCASSLRQGRDQPQHFGDGTRLSIL.

This chain links TRBV20-1 with TRBJ1-6, with no clear D. V was cut by 1 base and J by 8 bases, with 6 bases left in between. CDR1 and CDR2 (germline): DFQATT, SNEGSKA (reference sequence). CDR3 length: 12 residues. The CDR3 region has the DNA TGCAGTGCTAGAGCGTGGGATTCACCCCTCCACTTT. Protein product: CSARAWDSPLHF.

This chain links TRBV5-1 with TRBJ2-1; 7 bases map to TRBD1. Germline CDR1 SGHRS, CDR2 YFSETQ. J was trimmed by 4 bases and V by 4 bases; bases with no gene match: 11. There are 16 residues in the CDR3. CDR3 amino acids: CASSLGTASIYNEQFF. CDR3 DNA: TGCGCCAGCAGCCTTGGGACAGCCTCGATTTACAATGAGCAGTTCTTC.

V gene TRBV7-9 combines with J gene TRBJ2-6; 9 positions match TRBD1. The V gene end was trimmed by 5 bases and the J gene end by 0 bases; junction bases not matched to a gene: 8. The CDR3 extends over 18 amino acids. Germline loops: CDR1 SEHNR, CDR2 FQNEAQ (reference sequence). The CDR3 DNA reads TGTGCCAGCAGCCCACGGACAGGGGCAACCTCTGGGGCCAACGTCCTGACTTTC. Translating gives CASSPRTGATSGANVLTF.

This clonotype was seen a handful of times. This chain connects TRBV6-2 or TRBV6-3 to TRBJ2-5; 9 nucleotides agree with TRBD1. CDR1 is MNHEY and CDR2 is SVGEGT in the germline V gene. This CDR3 has 15 amino acids. The V gene end was trimmed by 4 bases and the J gene end by 4 bases; junction bases not matched to a gene: 7. The CDR3 protein is CASSSRDRDRETQYF. The CDR3 nucleotides are TGTGCCAGCAGTTCCCGGGACAGGGATAGAGAGACCCAGTACTTC.

The chain joins TRBV12-3 or TRBV12-4 to TRBJ2-1; 8 nucleotides agree with TRBD2. The J segment lost 5 bases and the V segment lost 1 base, leaving 4 bases of the junction unmatched. The CDR3 covers 15 residues. CDR3: CASSLVAGINNEQFF. DNA for the CDR3: TGTGCCAGCAGTTTAGTAGCGGGGATCAACAATGAGCAGTTCTTC.

This clonotype was counted only a few times. The chain combines TRBV27 with TRBJ2-7, with D tentatively TRBD2 (5 bases). Judging by the DNA end, TRBJ2-5 fits better; the J call may be wrong. This CDR3 has 13 residues. Germline V CDR1 and CDR2: MNHEY, SMNVEV (reference sequence). The CDR3 DNA sequence: TGTGCCAGCAGTTTATCCGGGATGGAGACCCAGTACTTC. Translated, it gives CASSLSGMETQYF.

This clonotype was counted between two and nine times. The CDR3 DNA sequence: TGCAGCGTTGAAGATCGAGGCGGGGGGAGCACAGATACGCAGTATTTT. Its protein product is CSVEDRGGGSTDTQYF. The chain employs TRBV29-1 and TRBJ2-3, with 8 nucleotides matching TRBD2. V was pared by 0 bases and J by 0 bases, with 5 bases of the junction left unmatched. Germline CDR1 is SQVTM and CDR2 is ANQGSEA. The CDR3 covers 16 residues.

CDR3 in amino acids: CSANDRGLTDTQYF. DNA for the CDR3: TGCAGTGCCAATGACAGGGGGCTGACAGATACGCAGTATTTT. The rearrangement links TRBV20-1 to TRBJ2-3; 10 positions match TRBD1. The CDR3 has 14 residues. The V and J ends lost 6 bases and 3 bases, in that order; junction bases with no gene match: 6. Germline V gives CDR1 DFQATT, CDR2 SNEGSKA (reference sequence).

V and J are TRBV5-1 and TRBJ2-1, with a tentative D call TRBD2 (7 bases). Germline CDR1 and CDR2: SGHRS and YFSETQ. CDR3 length equals 13 residues. The V and J ends lost 3 bases and 6 bases respectively, with 10 bases between them. CDR3 nucleotides: TGCGCCAGCAGCTCGGCGGGGGCCAATGAGCAGTTCTTC. It codes for CASSSAGANEQFF.

The sample holds a few counts of this clonotype. The rearrangement uses TRBV12-5 and TRBJ2-5; 8 bases map to TRBD1. The J segment lost 5 bases and the V segment lost 5 bases, leaving 10 bases of the junction unmatched. Germline V lookup: CDR1 LGHNT, CDR2 FRNRAP. The CDR3 runs 15 residues. CDR3 residues: CASGPGTGAGETQYF. The CDR3 DNA is TGTGCTAGTGGTCCGGGGACAGGCGCTGGGGAGACCCAGTACTTC.

The DNA for the CDR3 is TGCGCCAGCAGCCAAGATGACGCGGGACAGGCGACACCCTACGAGCAGTACTTC. It is translated as CASSQDDAGQATPYEQYF. The gene calls are TRBV4-1 and TRBJ2-7; 8 bases match TRBD1. The V gene's germline CDR1 is MGHRA and CDR2 YSYEKL. The CDR3 consists of 18 residues. Unmatched junction bases numbered 12, after V lost 0 bases and J lost 2 bases.

In the case of this clonotype: A clone one base away is much larger, so this may be a read error. This rearrangement joins TRBV4-1 to TRBJ2-1; 8 positions agree with TRBD2. The DNA end lines up better with TRBJ2-7; the J call may be wrong. In germline, CDR1 is MGHRA, CDR2 YSYEKL. The CDR3 consists of 19 residues. The CDR3 region has the DNA TGCGCCAGCAGCCAAGTTCCTTCTAGCGGGCCGAGCTCCTACAATGAGCAGTACTTC. Its translation is CASSQVPSSGPSSYNEQYF.

The sample holds a few counts of this clonotype. The V gene is TRBV7-8, the J gene TRBJ2-7; no definite D call. Germline loops: CDR1 SGHVS, CDR2 FQNEAQ. V gave up 5 bases and J gave up 1 base, with 9 bases separating them. The CDR3 covers 13 residues. This CDR3 reads CASSMDASYEQYF. In nucleotides, the CDR3 is TGTGCCAGCAGCATGGACGCGTCCTACGAGCAGTACTTC.

This sequence joins TRBV15 and TRBJ2-7; tentatively, D is TRBD1 (6 bases). The CDR3 spans 16 residues. V was trimmed by 3 bases and J by 4 bases, leaving 19 bases between them. The germline gives CDR1 LNHNV, CDR2 YYDKDF (reference sequence). The DNA of the CDR3 is TGTGCCACCAGCAGGGGAATCAGGGGATCGGGGTACGAGCAGTACTTC. Protein: CATSRGIRGSGYEQYF. Based on the CDR3 plus reference TRBV15 and TRBJ2-7, the full variable domain is DAMVIQNPRYQVTQFGKPVTLSCSQTLNHNVMYWYQQKSSQAPKLLFHYYDKDFNNEADTPDNFQSRRPNTSFCFLDIRSPGLGDTAMYLCATSRGIRGSGYEQYFGPGTRLTVT.